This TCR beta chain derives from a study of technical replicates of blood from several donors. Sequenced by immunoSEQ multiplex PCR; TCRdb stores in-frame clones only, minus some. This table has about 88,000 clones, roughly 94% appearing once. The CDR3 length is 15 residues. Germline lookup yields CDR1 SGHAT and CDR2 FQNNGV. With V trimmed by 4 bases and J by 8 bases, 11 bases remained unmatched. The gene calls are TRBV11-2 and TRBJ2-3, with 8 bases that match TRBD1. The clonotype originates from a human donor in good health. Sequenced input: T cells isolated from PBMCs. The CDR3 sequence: CASSYTGQGIGTQYF. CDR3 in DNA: TGTGCCAGCAGCTACACCGGACAGGGCATAGGTACGCAGTATTTT. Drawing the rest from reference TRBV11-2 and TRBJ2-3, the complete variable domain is EAGVAQSPRYKIIEKRQSVAFWCNPISGHATLYWYQQILGQGPKLLIQFQNNGVVDDSQLPKDRFSAERLKGVDSTLKIQPAKLEDSAVYLCASSYTGQGIGTQYFGPGTRLTVL.